Listed here are 27 T cell receptor beta chains from one sample, sequenced in a study of blood T cell repertoires in COVID-19. Method: immunoSEQ multiplex PCR; TCRdb's copy keeps in-frame clones and lacks some. This repertoire shows 350,000 to 400,000 clones, more than 85% found once; its top ten account for 0.8% to 0.9%. Sequencing was performed on PBMCs or T cells enriched from blood (not recorded which). The receptors were sampled from a middle-aged woman who had been exposed to COVID-19.

This clone was seen a few times. The rearrangement links TRBV7-3 to TRBJ2-2; 12 positions agree with TRBD2. CDR3 size: 18 residues. CDR1 is SGHTA, CDR2 FQGTGA, per germline. V lost 2 bases to trimming and J lost 5 bases; unmatched junction nucleotides: 9. The CDR3 is CASSLEPTSGGRTGELFF. CDR3 nucleotides: TGTGCCAGCAGCTTAGAACCGACTAGCGGGGGTAGGACCGGGGAGCTGTTTTTT. Full variable domain (missing parts from reference TRBV7-3 and TRBJ2-2): GAGVSQTPSNKVTEKGKYVELRCDPISGHTALYWYRQSLGQGPEFLIYFQGTGAADDSGLPNDRFFAVRPEGSVSTLKIQRTERGDSAVYLCASSLEPTSGGRTGELFFGEGSRLTVL.

The genes are TRBV7-9 and TRBJ1-2, with TRBD1 identical over 8 bases. The CDR3 loop spans 16 amino acids. Per germline, CDR1 SEHNR and CDR2 FQNEAQ (reference sequence). The junction had 9 bases not matched to a gene; V was cut back by 5 bases and J by 1 base. The CDR3 bases are TGTGCCAGCAGCCCCGCTGGGACAGGCCGTAACTATGGCTACACCTTC. It encodes CASSPAGTGRNYGYTF.

The chain couples TRBV5-5 to TRBJ1-1; perhaps TRBD1 as D (6 bases). This CDR3 spans 14 amino acids. V lost 4 bases, J lost 5 bases, and 15 bases lay in between. Germline CDR1 is SGHKS and CDR2 is YYEKEE (reference sequence). DNA of the CDR3: TGTGCCAGCAGCCCGGTCGGGGGGCGAACTGAAGCTTTCTTT. Translating it yields CASSPVGGRTEAFF.

This clone came up many times. V gene TRBV7-2 combines with J gene TRBJ1-6; 7 positions match TRBD1. CDR3 length equals 16 residues. V lost 5 bases and J lost 10; bases outside the gene matches: 14. Germline CDR1 is SGHTA and CDR2 is FQGNSA. In nucleotides, the CDR3 is TGTGCCAGCAGCCCCAGACAGGGTTTGTTTGCGTCACCCCTCCACTTT. It encodes CASSPRQGLFASPLHF. Full variable domain (remainder filled in from reference TRBV7-2 and TRBJ1-6): GAGVSQSPSNKVTEKGKDVELRCDPISGHTALYWYRQSLGQGLEFLIYFQGNSAPDKSGLPSDRFSAERTGGSVSTLTIQRTQQEDSAVYLCASSPRQGLFASPLHFGNGTRLTVT.

For this clone: The same CDR3 also results from other DNA sequences found in this sample. This chain uses TRBV12-3 or TRBV12-4 with TRBJ1-2; no definite D call. Trimming cost V 1 base and J 2 bases, with 5 bases left between them. The CDR3 length is 13 residues. In nucleotides, the CDR3 is TGTGCCAGCAGTTTAGGGCAGAACTATGGCTACACCTTC. Protein sequence: CASSLGQNYGYTF.

This clone occurred once. The gene calls are TRBV6-2 or TRBV6-3 and TRBJ2-6, with D unresolved. The CDR3 runs to 15 residues. Germline values: CDR1 MNHEY, CDR2 SVGEGT. V gave up 6 bases and J gave up 6 bases, with 15 bases separating them. DNA of the CDR3: TGTGCCAGCAGCCCCTCAGGCTCCGAGGCCAACGTCCTGACTTTC. This encodes CASSPSGSEANVLTF.

The chain joins TRBV2 to TRBJ2-2; D is perhaps TRBD2 (5 bases). CDR1 is SNHLY, CDR2 FYNNEI, per germline. CDR3 length equals 14 residues. Trimming shortened V by 4 bases and J by 1 base, and 7 bases separated the two germline ends. The CDR3: CASSVGLNTGELFF. CDR3 coding DNA: TGTGCCAGCAGTGTCGGACTGAACACCGGGGAGCTGTTTTTT.

V and J are TRBV11-3 and TRBJ2-1, with unresolved D. Germline-derived CDR1 and CDR2 are SGHNT and YENEEA. This CDR3 has 12 amino acids. V was cut by 1 base and J by 9 bases, with 7 bases left in between. The CDR3 loop reads CASSLGSGEQFF. The DNA for the CDR3 is TGTGCCAGCAGCTTAGGTTCAGGTGAGCAGTTCTTC.

The V call is TRBV10-1, the J call TRBJ1-6; D unresolved. CDR1 is WNHNN, CDR2 SYGVQD, per germline (reference sequence). V was pared by 4 bases and J by 10 bases, with 11 bases between. This CDR3 comprises 13 residues. The CDR3 region has the DNA TGCGCCAGCAGTGCAGTGACAAGCTCACCCCTCCACTTT. It specifies CASSAVTSSPLHF.

The chain carries TRBV19 and TRBJ1-1; TRBD1 aligns across 9 bases. This CDR3 is built from 15 residues. Germline lookup yields CDR1 LNHDA and CDR2 SQIVND (reference sequence). The V and J ends lost 3 bases and 5 bases, in that order; junction bases with no gene match: 7. CDR3 DNA: TGTGCCAGTAGTATCTTGACAGGGGGAGGGACTGAAGCTTTCTTT. Protein sequence: CASSILTGGGTEAFF. The full variable domain, rest sourced from reference TRBV19 and TRBJ1-1, is DGGITQSPKYLFRKEGQNVTLSCEQNLNHDAMYWYRQDPGQGLRLIYYSQIVNDFQKGDIAEGYSVSREKKESFPLTVTSAQKNPTAFYLCASSILTGGGTEAFFGQGTRLTVV.

This chain connects TRBV29-1 to TRBJ2-1; 7 bases fit TRBD1. CDR1 and CDR2 from the germline V gene are SQVTM and ANQGSEA. The V and J ends lost 7 bases and 4 bases, in that order; junction bases with no gene match: 4. The CDR3 is 12 residues long. The DNA for the CDR3 is TGCAGCGCGGACAGGATGTACAATGAGCAGTTCTTC. Residues: CSADRMYNEQFF.

V and J are TRBV3-1 (or the pseudogene TRBV3-2) and TRBJ1-1; no definite D call. Trimming pared 3 bases from V and 4 bases from J, leaving 12 bases between. This CDR3 spans 14 amino acids. Germline V gives CDR1 LGHDT, CDR2 YNNKEL (reference sequence). CDR3 loop: CASSHAGSGTEAFF. DNA of the CDR3: TGTGCCAGCAGCCATGCGGGGTCTGGCACTGAAGCTTTCTTT.

On this clone itself: The same CDR3 is also encoded by other DNA sequences in this sample. The chain links TRBV18 to TRBJ1-4; the D gene is possibly TRBD1 (6 bases). Germline assignment: CDR1 KGHSH and CDR2 LQKENI. The CDR3 spans 14 residues. Trimming took 3 bases from V and 2 from J, leaving 7 bases between them. The CDR3 protein is CASSPGQTNEKLFF. The CDR3 DNA sequence: TGTGCCAGCTCACCTGGACAGACTAATGAAAAACTGTTTTTT. The full variable domain, rest sourced from reference TRBV18 and TRBJ1-4, is NAGVMQNPRHLVRRRGQEARLRCSPMKGHSHVYWYRQLPEEGLKFMVYLQKENIIDESGMPKERFSAEFPKEGPSILRIQQVVRGDSAAYFCASSPGQTNEKLFFGSGTQLSVL.

The genes are TRBV5-1 and TRBJ1-5; possibly TRBD1 for D (6 bases). The CDR3 totals 15 residues. The germline gives CDR1 SGHRS, CDR2 YFSETQ. Trimming left V 5 bases short and J 0 bases short, with 12 bases between. The CDR3 nucleotides are TGCGCCAGCAGTCCTGGACAGTATAGCAATCAGCCCCAGCATTTT. Amino acids: CASSPGQYSNQPQHF.

The rearrangement links TRBV9 to TRBJ1-1; maybe TRBD1 (6 bases). Germline CDR1 is SGDLS and CDR2 is YYNGEE. The V end was cut by 1 base, the J end by 8 bases, with 15 bases between. This CDR3 region has 14 residues. The DNA of the CDR3 is TGTGCCAGCAGCGTATTACCAGGGGCGACCGAAGCTTTCTTT. This gives the protein CASSVLPGATEAFF.

The sample holds one count of this clone. The genes are TRBV11-3 and TRBJ2-7; unclear D gene. V shed 2 bases and J shed 3 bases, with 5 bases lying between them. The V gene's germline CDR1 is SGHNT and CDR2 YENEEA. The CDR3 totals 12 residues. DNA for the CDR3: TGTGCCAGCAGCTTATCGAGCTACGAGCAGTACTTC. Translated, it gives CASSLSSYEQYF.

This clone was detected only once. The chain joins TRBV12-5 to TRBJ1-1; 8 bases agree with TRBD1. CDR1 and CDR2 (germline): LGHNT, FRNRAP. The CDR3 contains 16 residues. V was clipped by 6 bases and J by 3 bases; unmatched bases: 12. The CDR3 coding sequence is TGTGCTAGTGGCATAAGGCAGGGGGCGTTTGACACTGAAGCTTTCTTT. Protein sequence: CASGIRQGAFDTEAFF.

This clone was counted only a few times. This chain connects TRBV7-3 to TRBJ2-7; 7 nucleotides align to TRBD2. There are 15 residues in the CDR3. V gave up 2 bases and J gave up 2 bases; unmatched junction bases: 6. The germline gives CDR1 SGHTA, CDR2 FQGTGA. The CDR3 coding sequence is TGTGCCAGCAGCTTAGGTCTAGCGGACCCCTACGAGCAGTACTTC. It translates to CASSLGLADPYEQYF.

The chain combines TRBV9 with TRBJ1-6; 8 bases agree with TRBD1. CDR1 and CDR2 (germline): SGDLS, YYNGEE. The CDR3 length is 15 residues. V was clipped by 4 bases and J by 7 bases; unmatched bases: 7. CDR3 amino acids: CASSPSGQGNSPLHF. The CDR3 DNA follows: TGTGCCAGCAGCCCATCCGGACAGGGAAATTCACCCCTCCACTTT.

The chain couples TRBV10-3 to TRBJ1-2, with TRBD1 as a possible D gene (5 bases). V gave up 4 bases and J gave up 3 bases, with 9 bases separating them. Germline V CDR1 and CDR2: ENHRY, SYGVKD. This CDR3 comprises 13 residues. This CDR3 is CAISVLGDYGYTF. As DNA, the CDR3 is TGTGCCATCAGTGTTTTAGGGGACTATGGCTACACCTTC.

The chain uses TRBV7-3 and TRBJ2-1; TRBD2 matches at 12 bases. Trimming took 4 bases from V and 5 from J; bases not matched to a gene: 3. The CDR3 totals 15 residues. Germline V gene sequence: CDR1 SGHTA, CDR2 FQGTGA. The CDR3 DNA reads as TGTGCCAGCAGCTCTAGCGGGGGGGCGAACAATGAGCAGTTCTTC. This encodes CASSSSGGANNEQFF.

V usage is TRBV19 and J usage is TRBJ1-1; maybe TRBD1 (5 bases). The CDR3 totals 14 residues. CDR1 is LNHDA and CDR2 is SQIVND in the germline V gene (reference sequence). Trimming shortened V by 5 bases and J by 2 bases, and 12 bases separated the two germline ends. Here the CDR3 reads CASSGGFVNTEAFF. The DNA of the CDR3 is TGTGCCAGTAGTGGGGGGTTCGTCAACACTGAAGCTTTCTTT.

J is TRBJ1-4 and V is TRBV19, with TRBD1 matching over 9 bases. This CDR3 spans 14 amino acids. The germline gives CDR1 LNHDA, CDR2 SQIVND (reference sequence). The junction had 4 bases not matched to a gene; V was cut back by 6 bases and J by 5 bases. DNA of the CDR3: TGTGCCAGTAGCGACAGGGGGAAGAATGAAAAACTGTTTTTT. Encoded protein: CASSDRGKNEKLFF.

V usage is TRBV2 and J usage is TRBJ1-4; D gene unclear. This CDR3 contains 13 residues. V was shortened by 2 bases and J by 8 bases, with 9 bases between the two germline ends. The germline gives CDR1 SNHLY, CDR2 FYNNEI. CDR3 in amino acids: CASSEKPREKLFF. CDR3 DNA sequence: TGTGCCAGCAGTGAAAAGCCCAGGGAAAAACTGTTTTTT.

The V call is TRBV9, the J call TRBJ1-3, with 7 nucleotides matching TRBD1. This CDR3 is built from 15 residues. CDR1 SGDLS and CDR2 YYNGEE come from the germline V gene. J lost 0 bases, V lost 3 bases, and 3 bases had no gene match. The CDR3 spells CASSATGASGNTIYF. The CDR3 DNA reads TGTGCCAGCAGCGCTACAGGGGCCTCTGGAAACACCATATATTTT.

V is TRBV7-2 and J is TRBJ1-6; no clear D. Between the trimmed V and J ends, which lost 3 bases and 7 bases, there was a span of 7 bases. Germline CDR1 SGHTA, CDR2 FQGNSA. The CDR3 is 13 amino acids. DNA for the CDR3: TGTGCCAGCAGCTTCCGTCTGAATTCACCCCTCCACTTT. Translated: CASSFRLNSPLHF.

The rearrangement uses TRBV7-2 and TRBJ2-7, with 12 bases identical to TRBD2. The germline V gene encodes CDR1 SGHTA and CDR2 FQGNSA. The CDR3 is 17 residues long. V trimming: 2 bases; J trimming: 4 bases; junction bases outside the gene matches: 9. The CDR3 DNA is TGTGCCAGCAGCTTATATCTAGCGGGAGGGGTTCGATACGAGCAGTACTTC. It encodes CASSLYLAGGVRYEQYF.